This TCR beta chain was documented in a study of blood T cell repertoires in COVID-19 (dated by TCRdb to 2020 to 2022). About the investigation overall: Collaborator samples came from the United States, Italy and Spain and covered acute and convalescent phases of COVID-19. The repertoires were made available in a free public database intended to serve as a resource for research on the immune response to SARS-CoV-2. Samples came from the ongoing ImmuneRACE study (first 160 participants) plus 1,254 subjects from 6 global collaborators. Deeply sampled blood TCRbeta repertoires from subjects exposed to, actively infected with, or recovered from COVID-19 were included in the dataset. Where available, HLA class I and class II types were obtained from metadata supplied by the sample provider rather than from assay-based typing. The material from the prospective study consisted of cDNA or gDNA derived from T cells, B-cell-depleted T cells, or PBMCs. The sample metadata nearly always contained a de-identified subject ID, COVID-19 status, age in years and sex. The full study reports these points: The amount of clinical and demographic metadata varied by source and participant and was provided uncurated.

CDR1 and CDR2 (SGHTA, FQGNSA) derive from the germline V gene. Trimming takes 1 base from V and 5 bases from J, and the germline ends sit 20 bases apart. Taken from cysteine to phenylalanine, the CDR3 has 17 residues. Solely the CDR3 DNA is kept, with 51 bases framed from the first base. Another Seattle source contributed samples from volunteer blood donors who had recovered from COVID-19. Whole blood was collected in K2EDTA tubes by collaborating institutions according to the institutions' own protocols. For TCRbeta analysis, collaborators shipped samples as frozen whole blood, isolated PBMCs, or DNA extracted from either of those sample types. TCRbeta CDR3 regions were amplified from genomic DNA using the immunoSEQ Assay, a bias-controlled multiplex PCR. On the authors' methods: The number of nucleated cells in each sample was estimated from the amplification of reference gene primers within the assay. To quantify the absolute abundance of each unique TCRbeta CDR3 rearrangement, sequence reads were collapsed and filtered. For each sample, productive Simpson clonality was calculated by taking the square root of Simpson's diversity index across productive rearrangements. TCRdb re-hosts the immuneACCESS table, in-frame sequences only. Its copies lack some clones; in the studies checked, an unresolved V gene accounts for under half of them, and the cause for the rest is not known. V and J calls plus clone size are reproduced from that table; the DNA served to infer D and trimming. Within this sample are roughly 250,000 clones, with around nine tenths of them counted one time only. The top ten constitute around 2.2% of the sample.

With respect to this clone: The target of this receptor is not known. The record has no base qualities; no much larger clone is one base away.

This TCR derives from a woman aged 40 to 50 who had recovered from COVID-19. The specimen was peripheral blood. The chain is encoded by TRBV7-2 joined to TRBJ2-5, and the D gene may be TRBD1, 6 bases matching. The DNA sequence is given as TGTGCCAGCAGCTTAGTGGGACCGACTCTAAGGGGGGAGACCCAGTACTTC. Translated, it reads CASSLVGPTLRGETQYF.